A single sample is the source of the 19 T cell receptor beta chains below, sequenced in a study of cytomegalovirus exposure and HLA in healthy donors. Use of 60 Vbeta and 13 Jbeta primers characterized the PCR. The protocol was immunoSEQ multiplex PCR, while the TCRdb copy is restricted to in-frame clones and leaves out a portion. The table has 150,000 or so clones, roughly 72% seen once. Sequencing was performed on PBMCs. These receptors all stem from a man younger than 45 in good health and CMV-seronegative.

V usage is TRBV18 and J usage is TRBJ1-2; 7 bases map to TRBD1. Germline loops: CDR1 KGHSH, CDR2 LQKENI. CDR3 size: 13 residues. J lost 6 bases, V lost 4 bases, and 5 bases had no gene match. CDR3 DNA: TGTGCCAGCTCACGAGACAGGGACGATGGCTACACCTTC. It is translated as CASSRDRDDGYTF.

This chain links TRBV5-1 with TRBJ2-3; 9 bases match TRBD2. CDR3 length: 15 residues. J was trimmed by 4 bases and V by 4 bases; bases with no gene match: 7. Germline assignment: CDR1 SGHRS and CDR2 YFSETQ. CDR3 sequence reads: CASSPLLAGPDTQYF. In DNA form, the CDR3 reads TGCGCCAGCAGCCCCTTACTAGCGGGCCCAGATACGCAGTATTTT.

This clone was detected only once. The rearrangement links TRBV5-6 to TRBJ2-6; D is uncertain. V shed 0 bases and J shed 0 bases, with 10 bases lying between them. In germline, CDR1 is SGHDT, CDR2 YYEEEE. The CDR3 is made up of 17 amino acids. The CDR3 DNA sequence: TGTGCCAGCAGCTTGGAATTGGCCTTCTCTGGGGCCAACGTCCTGACTTTC. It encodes CASSLELAFSGANVLTF.

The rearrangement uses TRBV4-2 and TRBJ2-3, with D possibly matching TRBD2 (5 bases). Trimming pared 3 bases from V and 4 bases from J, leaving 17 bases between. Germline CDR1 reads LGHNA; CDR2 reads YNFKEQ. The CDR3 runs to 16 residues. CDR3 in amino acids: CASSHGPQSGPDTQYF. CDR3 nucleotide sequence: TGTGCCAGCAGCCACGGGCCCCAAAGCGGCCCAGATACGCAGTATTTT.

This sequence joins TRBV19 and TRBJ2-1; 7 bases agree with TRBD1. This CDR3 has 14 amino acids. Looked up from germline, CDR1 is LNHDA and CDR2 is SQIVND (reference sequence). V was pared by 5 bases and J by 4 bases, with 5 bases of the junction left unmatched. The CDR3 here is CASSPGTAYNEQFF. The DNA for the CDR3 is TGTGCCAGTAGTCCTGGGACAGCTTACAATGAGCAGTTCTTC.

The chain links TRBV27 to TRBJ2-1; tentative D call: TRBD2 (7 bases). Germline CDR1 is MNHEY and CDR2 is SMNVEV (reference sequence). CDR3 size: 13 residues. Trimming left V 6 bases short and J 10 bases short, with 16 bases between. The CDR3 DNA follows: TGTGCCAGCAGCAGACAGGACGGGGGGGAGCAGTTCTTC. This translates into CASSRQDGGEQFF.

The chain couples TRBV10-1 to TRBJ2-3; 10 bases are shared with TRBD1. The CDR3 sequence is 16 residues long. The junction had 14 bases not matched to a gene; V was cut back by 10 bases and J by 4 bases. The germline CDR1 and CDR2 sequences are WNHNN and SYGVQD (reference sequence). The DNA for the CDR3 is TGCGCCATGGGTGATTGTTCGGGACAGGGGCCAGATACGCAGTATTTT. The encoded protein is CAMGDCSGQGPDTQYF.

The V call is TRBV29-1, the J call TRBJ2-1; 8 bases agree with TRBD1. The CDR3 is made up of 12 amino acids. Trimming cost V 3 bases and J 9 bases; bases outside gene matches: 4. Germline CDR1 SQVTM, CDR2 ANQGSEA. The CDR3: CSVDQGAAEQFF. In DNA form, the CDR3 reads TGCAGCGTTGATCAGGGGGCGGCTGAGCAGTTCTTC.

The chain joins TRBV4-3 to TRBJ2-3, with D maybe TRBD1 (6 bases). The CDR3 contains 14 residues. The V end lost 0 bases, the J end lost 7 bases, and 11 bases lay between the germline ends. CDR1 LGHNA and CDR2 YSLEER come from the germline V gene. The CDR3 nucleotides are TGCGCCAGCAGCCAAGATGCAGGGGCGAATACGCAGTATTTT. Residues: CASSQDAGANTQYF.

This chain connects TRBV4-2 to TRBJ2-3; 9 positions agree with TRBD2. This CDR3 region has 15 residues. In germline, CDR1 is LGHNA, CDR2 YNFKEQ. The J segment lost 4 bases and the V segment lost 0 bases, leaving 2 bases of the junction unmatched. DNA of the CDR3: TGTGCCAGCAGCCAAGAGCGGGGGGGCCCAGATACGCAGTATTTT. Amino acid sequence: CASSQERGGPDTQYF.

CDR3 sequence (DNA): TGCAGTGCTAGACATGGGGAGCTGTTTTTT. The encoded protein is CSARHGELFF. The chain carries TRBV20-1 and TRBJ2-2; D is unclear. V was pared by 2 bases and J by 8 bases, with 3 bases between. The germline V gene has CDR1 DFQATT and CDR2 SNEGSKA (reference sequence). The CDR3 is 10 residues long.

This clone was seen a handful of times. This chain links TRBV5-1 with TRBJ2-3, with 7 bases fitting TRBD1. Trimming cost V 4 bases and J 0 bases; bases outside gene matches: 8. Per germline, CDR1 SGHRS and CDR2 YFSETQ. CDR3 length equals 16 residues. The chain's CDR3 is CASSTDRALSTDTQYF. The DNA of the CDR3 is TGCGCCAGCAGCACAGACAGGGCTCTGAGCACAGATACGCAGTATTTT.

As DNA, the CDR3 is TGTGCCAGCTCACCGCCGAGTAGGAGGGACGAGCAGTACTTC. Translated: CASSPPSRRDEQYF. V usage is TRBV18 and J usage is TRBJ2-7; D may be TRBD2 (6 bases). There are 14 residues in the CDR3. Germline V gives CDR1 KGHSH, CDR2 LQKENI. V was pared by 3 bases and J by 5 bases, with 14 bases between.

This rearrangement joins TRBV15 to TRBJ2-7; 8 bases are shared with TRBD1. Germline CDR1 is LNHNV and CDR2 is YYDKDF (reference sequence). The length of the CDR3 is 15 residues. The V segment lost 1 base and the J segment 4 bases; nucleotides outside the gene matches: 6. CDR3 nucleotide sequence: TGTGCCACCAGCAGAGGGGCAGGGGGCGGTTACGAGCAGTACTTC. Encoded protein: CATSRGAGGGYEQYF.

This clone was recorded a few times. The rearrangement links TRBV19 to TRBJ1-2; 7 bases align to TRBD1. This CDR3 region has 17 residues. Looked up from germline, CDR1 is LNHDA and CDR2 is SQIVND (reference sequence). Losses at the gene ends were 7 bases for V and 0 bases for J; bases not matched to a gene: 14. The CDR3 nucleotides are TGTGCCAGTACCAGAGAGGGGGACAGAGGCCCTAACTATGGCTACACCTTC. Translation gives CASTREGDRGPNYGYTF.

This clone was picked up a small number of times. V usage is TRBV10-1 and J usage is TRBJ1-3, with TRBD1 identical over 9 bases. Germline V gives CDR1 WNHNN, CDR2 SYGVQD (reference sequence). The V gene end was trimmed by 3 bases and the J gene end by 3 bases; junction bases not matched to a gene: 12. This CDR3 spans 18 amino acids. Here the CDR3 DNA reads TGCGCCAGCAGTGACTCACCCGGGACAGGGCTCAATGGAAACACCATATATTTT. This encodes CASSDSPGTGLNGNTIYF.

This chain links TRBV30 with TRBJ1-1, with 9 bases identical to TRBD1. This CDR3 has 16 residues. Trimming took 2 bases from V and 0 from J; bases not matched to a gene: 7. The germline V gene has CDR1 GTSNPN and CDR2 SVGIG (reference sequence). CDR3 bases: TGTGCCTGGAGTACCACAGGGGGCCCTATGAACACTGAAGCTTTCTTT. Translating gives CAWSTTGGPMNTEAFF.

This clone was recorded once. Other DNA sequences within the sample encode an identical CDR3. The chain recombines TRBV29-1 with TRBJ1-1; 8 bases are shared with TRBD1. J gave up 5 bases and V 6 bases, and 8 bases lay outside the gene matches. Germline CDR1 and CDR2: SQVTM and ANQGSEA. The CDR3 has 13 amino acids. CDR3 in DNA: TGCAGCGTAGAGACAGGGGAGGTTACTGAAGCTTTCTTT. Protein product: CSVETGEVTEAFF.

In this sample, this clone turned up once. CDR3 sequence: CASSLGGGYNEQFF. The CDR3 DNA sequence: TGTGCCAGCAGCTTGGGCGGGGGCTACAATGAGCAGTTCTTC. V and J are TRBV5-6 and TRBJ2-1, with TRBD2 matching 7 bases. Germline CDR1 and CDR2: SGHDT and YYEEEE. J lost 3 bases, V lost 0 bases, and 0 bases had no gene match. This CDR3 spans 14 amino acids.